The 21 T cell receptor beta chains below were found in one sample sequenced in a study of graft-versus-host responses after intestinal transplantation. Antigen specificity for these receptors is unknown. Data came from immunoSEQ multiplex PCR; TCRdb stores just in-frame clones and leaves some out. The sample consists of about 86,000 clones, 88% of them appearing once. The source material was unstimulated CD4+ T cells sorted from spleen or lymph node cells, sampled before transplant. The source of these receptors is a human donor who was the organ donor for an intestinal transplant.

The chain combines TRBV2 with TRBJ1-5; TRBD1 agrees at 7 bases. CDR3 size: 14 residues. Germline CDR1 and CDR2: SNHLY and FYNNEI. Trimming cost V 9 bases and J 0 bases; bases outside gene matches: 5. CDR3 DNA: TGTGCCAGTAAGGGGGCGAATAGCAATCAGCCCCAGCATTTT. This sequence encodes CASKGANSNQPQHF.

This chain uses TRBV6-1 with TRBJ1-2; D is uncertain. This CDR3 is 18 amino acids long. V dropped 1 base and J dropped 0 bases, with 18 bases sitting between them. Germline CDR1 reads MNHNS; CDR2 reads SASEGT. The CDR3 sequence is CASSEVRAAAPTNYGYTF. The CDR3, as DNA: TGTGCCAGCAGTGAAGTGAGGGCAGCCGCGCCTACTAACTATGGCTACACCTTC.

V and J are TRBV7-9 and TRBJ2-3; 7 bases align to TRBD2. V was pared by 1 base and J by 1 base, with 5 bases of the junction left unmatched. The CDR3 runs to 16 residues. Germline lookup yields CDR1 SEHNR and CDR2 FQNEAQ (reference sequence). CDR3 DNA sequence: TGTGCCAGCAGCTTAGTTGGCGCGGGGGGCACAGATACGCAGTATTTT. Amino acids: CASSLVGAGGTDTQYF.

The genes are TRBV5-6 and TRBJ2-7; perhaps TRBD1 as D (5 bases). The V and J ends lost 0 bases and 0 bases respectively, with 13 bases between them. The CDR3 has 16 residues. Per germline, CDR1 SGHDT and CDR2 YYEEEE. The CDR3 region is CASSLGGSRPSYEQYF. The CDR3, as DNA: TGTGCCAGCAGCTTGGGGGGCTCTCGCCCCTCCTACGAGCAGTACTTC.

This clone occurred once. CDR3 amino acids: CASSIEPREAYGYTF. The CDR3 DNA reads TGTGCCAGCAGCATCGAACCTCGGGAGGCCTATGGCTACACCTTC. The chain combines TRBV11-2 with TRBJ1-2; D uncertain. V was shortened by 5 bases and J by 4 bases, with 17 bases between the two germline ends. The germline gives CDR1 SGHAT, CDR2 FQNNGV. The CDR3 runs 15 residues. Together with reference TRBV11-2 and TRBJ1-2, the CDR3 gives the full variable domain: EAGVAQSPRYKIIEKRQSVAFWCNPISGHATLYWYQQILGQGPKLLIQFQNNGVVDDSQLPKDRFSAERLKGVDSTLKIQPAKLEDSAVYLCASSIEPREAYGYTFGSGTRLTVV.

This clone was seen just once. The gene calls are TRBV14 and TRBJ2-1; 16 nucleotides agree with TRBD2. The CDR3 loop spans 19 amino acids. Trimming at V came to 0 bases and at J to 7 bases, leaving 9 bases not matched to a gene. From germline, CDR1 is SGHDN and CDR2 FVKESK. The CDR3, as DNA: TGTGCCAGCAGCCAAGATAAGGGACTAGCGGGGGGGCAGGGGAATGAGCAGTTCTTC. It codes for CASSQDKGLAGGQGNEQFF.

This clone was found once. V usage is TRBV5-1 and J usage is TRBJ2-1, with 8 bases lining up with TRBD1. With V trimmed by 3 bases and J by 9 bases, 8 bases remained unmatched. The germline V gene has CDR1 SGHRS and CDR2 YFSETQ. This CDR3 comprises 14 residues. The chain's CDR3 is CASSYGQGGSEQFF. The DNA for the CDR3 is TGCGCCAGCAGCTACGGACAGGGTGGTAGTGAGCAGTTCTTC.

The V call is TRBV30, the J call TRBJ1-1, with D unresolved. Germline-derived CDR1 and CDR2 are GTSNPN and SVGIG (reference sequence). The CDR3 sequence is 11 residues long. V was pared by 0 bases and J by 8 bases, with 7 bases between. The CDR3 nucleotides read TGTGCCTGGAGTGTACGAGGAGAAGCTTTCTTT. Residues: CAWSVRGEAFF.

This chain links TRBV2 with TRBJ1-5, with D possibly matching TRBD1 (6 bases). The CDR3 sequence is 12 residues long. Between the trimmed V and J ends, which lost 7 bases and 4 bases, there was a span of 8 bases. CDR1 is SNHLY, CDR2 FYNNEI, per germline. The CDR3 here is CASTTGNQPQHF. The CDR3 DNA reads as TGTGCCAGCACGACAGGAAATCAGCCCCAGCATTTT.

The chain carries TRBV18 and TRBJ2-2, with 7 nucleotides matching TRBD2. Germline V gene lookup returns CDR1 KGHSH and CDR2 LQKENI. The CDR3 runs 15 residues. J gave up 9 bases and V 3 bases, and 10 bases lay outside the gene matches. The chain's CDR3 is CASSPLAANPRELFF. The DNA of the CDR3 is TGTGCCAGCTCACCTCTAGCGGCAAACCCCAGGGAGCTGTTTTTT.

This chain links TRBV10-3 with TRBJ2-3, with 10 positions matching TRBD1. Germline CDR1 ENHRY, CDR2 SYGVKD. This CDR3 is built from 13 residues. V was pared by 10 bases and J by 3 bases, with 4 bases of the junction left unmatched. The CDR3 is CATTGQGTDTQYF. As DNA, the CDR3 is TGTGCCACCACGGGACAGGGGACAGATACGCAGTATTTT.

The chain couples TRBV5-5 to TRBJ2-2, with D possibly being TRBD2 (6 bases). CDR1 SGHKS and CDR2 YYEKEE come from the germline V gene (reference sequence). Trimming cost V 1 base and J 6 bases, with 10 bases left between them. The CDR3 is 14 residues long. DNA of the CDR3: TGTGCCAGCAGCTTGAGTGGGGAGGCCGGGGAGCTGTTTTTT. It yields the protein CASSLSGEAGELFF.

This clone was picked up a small number of times. This chain connects TRBV30 to TRBJ1-4, with a tentative D call TRBD1 (5 bases). Trimming removed 5 bases at V and 8 bases at J, with 15 bases between. Germline V gene sequence: CDR1 GTSNPN, CDR2 SVGIG (reference sequence). There are 13 residues in the CDR3. CDR3 sequence: CAWQQEGGEKLFF. The CDR3 coding sequence is TGTGCCTGGCAACAGGAAGGTGGGGAAAAACTGTTTTTT.

The genes are TRBV9 and TRBJ2-5, with 8 bases aligning to TRBD1. CDR3 length equals 15 residues. V gave up 3 bases and J gave up 2 bases; unmatched junction bases: 6. CDR1 is SGDLS and CDR2 is YYNGEE in the germline V gene. The CDR3 reads CASSAQGAKQETQYF. CDR3 DNA: TGTGCCAGCAGCGCTCAGGGGGCGAAACAAGAGACCCAGTACTTC.

V is TRBV19 and J is TRBJ2-1; TRBD2 agrees at 8 bases. Germline CDR1 LNHDA, CDR2 SQIVND (reference sequence). Trimming cost V 9 bases and J 6 bases; bases outside gene matches: 10. The CDR3 extends over 14 amino acids. The CDR3: CARKNSGAGNEQFF. The DNA of the CDR3 is TGTGCCAGGAAAAATAGCGGGGCTGGCAATGAGCAGTTCTTC. Combining the CDR3 with reference TRBV19 and TRBJ2-1 gives the whole variable domain DGGITQSPKYLFRKEGQNVTLSCEQNLNHDAMYWYRQDPGQGLRLIYYSQIVNDFQKGDIAEGYSVSREKKESFPLTVTSAQKNPTAFYLCARKNSGAGNEQFFGPGTRLTVL.

V usage is TRBV18 and J usage is TRBJ1-2; a weak D match, TRBD1 (6 bases). The V end was cut by 4 bases, the J end by 1 base, with 13 bases between. Per the germline V gene, CDR1 is KGHSH and CDR2 is LQKENI. This CDR3 has 15 amino acids. CDR3 in amino acids: CASSLRQESNYGYTF. CDR3 DNA sequence: TGTGCCAGCTCACTAAGACAGGAGAGTAACTATGGCTACACCTTC.

The chain has TRBV7-9 and TRBJ1-2; D is undetermined. Germline loops: CDR1 SEHNR, CDR2 FQNEAQ (reference sequence). Between the trimmed V and J ends, which lost 5 bases and 3 bases, there was a span of 7 bases. The CDR3 extends over 12 amino acids. The CDR3 bases are TGTGCCAGCAGCGCCGGGGACTATGGCTACACCTTC. Its protein is CASSAGDYGYTF.

The chain uses TRBV30 and TRBJ1-2; 8 bases fit TRBD1. Losses at the gene ends were 2 bases for V and 2 bases for J; bases not matched to a gene: 7. This CDR3 comprises 15 residues. Germline lookup yields CDR1 GTSNPN and CDR2 SVGIG (reference sequence). The CDR3 coding sequence is TGTGCCTGGAGTCCAATGACAGGGGCCAACTATGGCTACACCTTC. This encodes CAWSPMTGANYGYTF. The whole variable domain, remainder taken from reference TRBV30 and TRBJ1-2, is SQTIHQWPATLVQPVGSPLSLECTVEGTSNPNLYWYRQAAGRGLQLLFYSVGIGQISSEVPQNLSASRPQDRQFILSSKKLLLSDSGFYLCAWSPMTGANYGYTFGSGTRLTVV.

The J gene is TRBJ2-2, the V gene TRBV18; D ambiguous. This CDR3 comprises 15 residues. Germline V gene lookup returns CDR1 KGHSH and CDR2 LQKENI. V was trimmed by 0 bases and J by 7 bases, leaving 12 bases between them. CDR3 in DNA: TGTGCCAGCTCACCACCTTCACCTAAAGACGGGGAGCTGTTTTTT. Amino acid sequence: CASSPPSPKDGELFF.

This chain connects TRBV19 to TRBJ1-5; D is unclear. Between the trimmed V and J ends, which lost 3 bases and 1 base, there was a span of 10 bases. The V gene's germline CDR1 is LNHDA and CDR2 SQIVND (reference sequence). There are 15 residues in the CDR3. Here the CDR3 DNA reads TGTGCCAGTAGTATGTATGAGACAAGCAATCAGCCCCAGCATTTT. This translates into CASSMYETSNQPQHF.

The gene calls are TRBV11-2 and TRBJ2-5; TRBD1 matches at 7 bases. The J call is doubtful: the DNA matches TRBJ2-7 better. Germline values: CDR1 SGHAT, CDR2 FQNNGV. The CDR3 runs to 15 residues. CDR3 DNA: TGTGCCAGCAGCTCACCAGGGCAGGGGGCCTACGAGCAGTACTTC. It yields the protein CASSSPGQGAYEQYF.